This T cell receptor (beta chain) was captured by sequencing in a study of CXCR3-negative and CXCR3-positive naive CD8 T cells. Study details: Each library gave roughly 1.4 +/- 0.3 million of approximately 140 million TRB reads.

CDR1 is MDHEN and CDR2 is SYDVKM in the germline V gene. This CDR3 spans 15 amino acids. Notes on this clonotype: Its target is unknown.

Overall study findings and caveats: Once cells were cryopreserved, CXCR3 expression went down partly, and most assays used fresh PBMCs. Memory CD8+ cells showed much lower diversity, while both naive subsets displayed comparably high diversity.

UMI labels and 5' RACE were used to prepare the TRB cDNA libraries. For each CDR3 protein, TCRdb gives one entry from its re-call of the 5' RACE reads, without DNA. The sample is made up of 30,000 to 40,000 distinct CDR3 sequences, and the top ten hold approximately 14% of it. The genes are TRBV28 and TRBJ2-2; with no DNA, the TCRdb D assignment of TRBD1 cannot be verified. The sequenced sample consisted of memory CD8+ T cells from blood. The clonotype comes from a human donor in good health. Some clones in this sample may be carry-over from other donors' samples. Here the CDR3 reads CASSMQGALTGELFF. Together with reference TRBV28 and TRBJ2-2, the CDR3 gives the full variable domain: DVKVTQSSRYLVKRTGEKVFLECVQDMDHENMFWYRQDPGLGLRLIYFSYDVKMKEKGDIPEGYSVSREKKERFSLILESASTNQTSMYLCASSMQGALTGELFFGEGSRLTVL.